Listed below are T cell receptor beta chains from one sample, sequenced in a study of neurological immune-mediated disorders. From the 5' RACE reads, TCRdb called clonotypes with MiXCR, one entry per CDR3 protein. The table records about 55,000 distinct CDR3 sequences, roughly 4.6% of them present only once. Source material: PBMCs. These receptors were obtained from a man aged 45 to 65 with multiple sclerosis. CDR3s include the opening cysteine and the closing phenylalanine or tryptophan. The D gene is left open where the match is weak. Rows give clone size only sometimes, using once, few, many, or a class for an expanded clone.

d_call	v_call	clone_size	j_call	cdr3_nt	cdr3_aa
.	TRBV10-2	many	TRBJ1-5	TGCGCCACCGGTGGGCAGGGACCTTATAGCAATCAGCCCCAGCATTTT	CATGGQGPYSNQPQHF
.	TRBV30	many	TRBJ2-3	TGTGCCTGGGCGGTCAGCCGGGATACGCAGTATTTT	CAWAVSRDTQYF
.	TRBV25-1	many	TRBJ2-3	TGTGCCAGCAGTGAACCGGGGCGCACAGATACGCAGTATTTT	CASSEPGRTDTQYF
TRBD1	TRBV28	many	TRBJ1-1	TGTGCCAGCAGTCCACCGGGACAGGGACTTGCTGAAGCTTTCTTT	CASSPPGQGLAEAFF
TRBD1	TRBV7-9	many	TRBJ1-2	TGTGCCAGCAGCGACAGGGACCGGATCTATGGCTACACCTTC	CASSDRDRIYGYTF
TRBD2	TRBV4-2	.	TRBJ2-5	TGTGCCAGCAGCCAAGGGACTAGCGGGAGAACCTATCAAGAGACCCAGTACTTC	CASSQGTSGRTYQETQYF
.	TRBV7-9	many	TRBJ1-2	TGTGCCAGCAGCTTCTCGCAGGACGGCTACACCTTC	CASSFSQDGYTF
TRBD1	TRBV12-3/TRBV12-4	many	TRBJ2-7	TGTGCCAGCAGTCGGGAGCTGGGACAGGTCTACGAGCAGTACTTC	CASSRELGQVYEQYF
.	TRBV7-9	many	TRBJ2-1	TGTGCCAGCAGCTATCGGGTACATGAGCAGTTCTTC	CASSYRVHEQFF
.	TRBV5-1	many	TRBJ2-3	TGCGCCAGCAGCTCTAAGGGGTATCTGGCAGATACGCAGTATTTT	CASSSKGYLADTQYF
.	TRBV6-5	many	TRBJ2-5	TGTGCCAGCAGTTTCGCCTTACAAGAGACCCAGTACTTC	CASSFALQETQYF
.	TRBV5-1	many	TRBJ1-1	TGCGCCAGCAGCTTGGGCACGACCGAAGCTTTCTTT	CASSLGTTEAFF
.	TRBV12-3/TRBV12-4	many	TRBJ1-2	TGTGCCATCAAACCCGGGGGATATGGCTACACCTTC	CAIKPGGYGYTF
TRBD2	TRBV5-1	many	TRBJ2-5	TGCGCCAGCAGCCTCCTGACTAGCGGGCAAGAGACCCAGTACTTC	CASSLLTSGQETQYF
TRBD1	TRBV20-1	many	TRBJ2-1	TGCAGTGCTAGAGATCTAAAGGGACAGGGGGCCTACAATGAGCAGTTCTTC	CSARDLKGQGAYNEQFF
.	TRBV7-9	many	TRBJ2-1	TGTGCCAGCAGCGCGTCCACAGGGTATGGCCACAATGAGCAGTTCTTC	CASSASTGYGHNEQFF
.	TRBV20-1	many	TRBJ2-1	TGCAGTGCTAGAGATCGGCAGGGTATCGTTTCCTACAATGAGCAGTTCTTC	CSARDRQGIVSYNEQFF
.	TRBV5-1	.	TRBJ2-7	TGCGCCAGCAGCCCGACGTGGGCGGGCACCTACGAGCAGGGGGGGTACTTC	CASSPTWAGTYEQGGYF
.	TRBV6-5	many	TRBJ2-6	TGTGCCAGCAGCCGTGTTATCTCTGGGGCCAACGTCCTGACTTTC	CASSRVISGANVLTF
.	TRBV9	.	TRBJ2-2	TGTTCCAGCAGCGTAGCTACGCGGGTTATCGGAAACACCGGGGAGCTGTTTTTT	CSSSVATRVIGNTGELFF
.	TRBV20-1	few	TRBJ2-7	TGCAGTACTCAAGGAGGCAGGGCCGGCTACGAGCAGTACTTC	CSTQGGRAGYEQYF
TRBD2	TRBV19	many	TRBJ2-1	TGTGCCAGTAGTGTGACTAGCGGGGACTTCAATGAGCAGTTCTTC	CASSVTSGDFNEQFF
.	TRBV20-1	many	TRBJ2-2	TGCAGTGCTAGAGATGGGGGGAGAGGGGCGGGCACCGGGGAGCTGTTTTTT	CSARDGGRGAGTGELFF
TRBD1	TRBV25-1	few	TRBJ2-7	TGTGCCAGCAGTAGGGGGCACACCTACGAGCAGTACTTC	CASSRGHTYEQYF
.	TRBV3-1	many	TRBJ2-1	TGTGCCAGCAGCCAAGAAGGTGGCGGAATCTACAATGAGCAGTTCTTC	CASSQEGGGIYNEQFF
.	TRBV3-1	many	TRBJ1-1	TGTGCCAGCAGCCCCACGGTGTGGAACACTGAAGCTTTCTTT	CASSPTVWNTEAFF
TRBD1	TRBV24-1	few	TRBJ2-5	TGTGCCACCGGGACAGGGCGAGACGGTCTGGAGACCCAGTACTTC	CATGTGRDGLETQYF
.	TRBV28	many	TRBJ2-1	TGTGCCAGCAACGTCAACTACAATGAGCAGTTCTTC	CASNVNYNEQFF
.	TRBV6-2/TRBV6-3	.	TRBJ2-7	TGTGCCAGCAGAAAGACAGGAGCCTACGAGCAGTACTTC	CASRKTGAYEQYF
TRBD1	TRBV15	many	TRBJ1-1	TGTGCCACCAGCAGAGTTCGGGACAGGGCTAATGAAGCTTTCTTT	CATSRVRDRANEAFF
.	TRBV30	many	TRBJ2-7	TGTGCCTGGAGTTCCCCCGCCAGGGGGGCCTACGAGCAGTACTTC	CAWSSPARGAYEQYF
.	TRBV7-8	many	TRBJ1-4	TGTGCCAGCAGCCGGAATGGTGACAGCCGAGAAAAACTGTTTTTT	CASSRNGDSREKLFF
TRBD2	TRBV5-1	.	TRBJ2-1	TGCGCCAGCAGGGACGGACTAGAATTTTACAATGAGCAGTTCTTC	CASRDGLEFYNEQFF
TRBD2	TRBV24-1	many	TRBJ2-1	TGTGCCACCAGTGATTACGGACTAGCGGGAGGGCCTGAGTTGGATGAGCAGTTCTTC	CATSDYGLAGGPELDEQFF
TRBD1	TRBV20-1	many	TRBJ1-5	TGCAGTGCTAGAGCCCTGGGAAGACAGGGGGCTGGGCAGCCCCAGCATTTT	CSARALGRQGAGQPQHF
TRBD1	TRBV7-9	many	TRBJ2-7	TGTGCCAGCAGCTCACCCGACAGGGACGAGCAGTACTTC	CASSSPDRDEQYF
.	TRBV20-1	few	TRBJ2-5	TGCAGTGCTAGAGATTGGGGGGCGGAAGAGTCCCAGTACTTC	CSARDWGAEESQYF
TRBD2	TRBV7-2	few	TRBJ2-7	TGTGCCAGCAGCTTAGAAAGCGGGAGTGCACACGAGCAGTACTTC	CASSLESGSAHEQYF
.	TRBV29-1	many	TRBJ2-3	TGCAGCGTCACCCCTTTGCGGGGCCAGAGAACAGATACGCAGTATTTT	CSVTPLRGQRTDTQYF
.	TRBV6-5	many	TRBJ2-7	TGTGCCAGCAGCTCGGCAACAAGAACCTACGAGCAGTACTTC	CASSSATRTYEQYF
.	TRBV29-1	.	TRBJ2-1	TGCAGCGTTGAAGCTAGCCTAGTCGGGGGTGAGCAGTTCTTC	CSVEASLVGGEQFF
.	TRBV12-3/TRBV12-4	.	TRBJ2-1	TGTGCCAGCAAATTAGGGCCCGGGAGATCCTACAATGAGCAGTTCTTC	CASKLGPGRSYNEQFF
.	TRBV4-1	many	TRBJ2-3	TGCGCCAGCAGCCTTAAACCGGGGGCCACAGATACGCAGTATTTT	CASSLKPGATDTQYF
.	TRBV4-2	many	TRBJ2-7	TGTGCCAGCAGCAGTCTAGGGCGGTACGAGCAGTACTTC	CASSSLGRYEQYF
.	TRBV7-2	.	TRBJ1-5	TGTGCCAGCAGCTCCCTCGTGGGGGGGAATCAGCCCCAGCATTTT	CASSSLVGGNQPQHF
.	TRBV4-1	few	TRBJ2-2	TGCGCCAGCAGCCAAGTTTTGGGGGGAACCACCGGGGAGCTGTTTTTT	CASSQVLGGTTGELFF
.	TRBV6-6	few	TRBJ1-5	TGTGCCAGCAGTTACTCGATCCCCCGGGGGGGCAATCAGCCCCAGCATTTT	CASSYSIPRGGNQPQHF
.	TRBV6-5	.	TRBJ1-1	TGTGCCAGCAGCTGGAGTGGCCCTACTGAAGCTTTCTTT	CASSWSGPTEAFF
.	TRBV5-5	many	TRBJ2-3	TGTGCCAGTTACCCCCCGGGGAGAACCAGCACAGATACGCAGTATTTT	CASYPPGRTSTDTQYF
.	TRBV5-4	few	TRBJ1-2	TGTGCCAGCAGCTTCATGGAGGAGCGTGGCTACACCTTC	CASSFMEERGYTF
.	TRBV7-3	few	TRBJ1-3	TGTGCCAGCAGCTTAGGTTCCGGAAACACCATATATTTT	CASSLGSGNTIYF
.	TRBV28	.	TRBJ1-5	TGTGCCAGCAGTTTTTGGGGTCAGCCCCAGCATTTT	CASSFWGQPQHF
.	TRBV2	many	TRBJ1-5	TGTGCCAGCAGTGGGACAAGCAATCAGCCCCAGCATTTT	CASSGTSNQPQHF
.	TRBV29-1	few	TRBJ2-5	TGCAGCGGGGCCCTGGAGACCCAGTACTTC	CSGALETQYF
.	TRBV5-5	many	TRBJ2-3	TGTGCCAGCAGCTTGGCCGCAACTTCAGATACGCAGTATTTT	CASSLAATSDTQYF
TRBD1	TRBV28	many	TRBJ2-1	TGTGCCAGCAGTTTCGGGCAGGGGGCGTTTTCCTACAATGAGCAGTTCTTC	CASSFGQGAFSYNEQFF
TRBD2	TRBV10-3	many	TRBJ2-3	TGTGCCACGTCAGGACTAGCGGGCACAGATACGCAGTATTTT	CATSGLAGTDTQYF
.	TRBV5-1	many	TRBJ2-5	TGCGCCAGCAGCCCCCGGGACTCAAGTAGAGAGACCCAGTACTTC	CASSPRDSSRETQYF
.	TRBV20-1	few	TRBJ1-5	TGCAGTGCCGCCAGAAAGGGTCAGCCCCAGAATTTT	CSAARKGQPQNF
.	TRBV6-6	many	TRBJ2-6	TGTGCCAGCAGTTACCTACCCAGGGCTGGGGCCAACGTCCTGACTTTC	CASSYLPRAGANVLTF